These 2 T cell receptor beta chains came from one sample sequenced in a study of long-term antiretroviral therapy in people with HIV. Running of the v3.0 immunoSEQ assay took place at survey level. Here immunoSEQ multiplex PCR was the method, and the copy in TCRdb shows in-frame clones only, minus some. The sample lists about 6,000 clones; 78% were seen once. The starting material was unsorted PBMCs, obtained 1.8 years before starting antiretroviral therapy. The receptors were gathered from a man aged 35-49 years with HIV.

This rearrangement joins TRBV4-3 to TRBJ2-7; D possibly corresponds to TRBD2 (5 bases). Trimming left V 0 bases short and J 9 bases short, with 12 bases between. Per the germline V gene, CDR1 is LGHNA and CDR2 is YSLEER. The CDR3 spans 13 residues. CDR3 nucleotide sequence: TGCGCCAGCAGCCAAGATCTCAGGACTTGGCAGTACTTC. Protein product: CASSQDLRTWQYF.

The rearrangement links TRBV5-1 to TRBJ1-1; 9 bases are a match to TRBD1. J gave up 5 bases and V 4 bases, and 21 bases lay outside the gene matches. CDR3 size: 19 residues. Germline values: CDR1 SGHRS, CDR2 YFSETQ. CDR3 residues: CASSQRTGTGSTIGTEAFF. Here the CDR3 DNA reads TGCGCCAGCAGCCAGAGGACCGGGACAGGGTCCACCATAGGGACTGAAGCTTTCTTT.